This T cell receptor (beta chain) derives from a study of response to subunit inactivated influenza vaccine (dated by TCRdb to 2016 to 2019). Concerning the study at large: The study used deep quantitative T cell receptor repertoire profiling to track responses to a trivalent subunit inactivated influenza vaccine.

What the research found in general, with its limitations: The authors suggested that each seasonal influenza vaccination may recruit only a limited number of new T cells.

Inclusive of the bounding cysteine and phenylalanine, the CDR3 is 13 residues long. Kept here is only the CDR3 DNA, which spans 39 bases and is read in frame from base 1. The germline V gene (reference sequence) yields SSHAT for CDR1 and FNYEAQ for CDR2. Library prep was done by RT-PCR. The instrument was an Illumina HiSeq 2500. The public reads were run again by TCRdb, first through fastp at Q25 and then through MiXCR, and only productive beta chains were kept. Each record represents a unique CDR3 protein, reported with the most common genes and DNA among its rows. This sample is represented by 150,000 or so distinct CDR3 sequences; approximately 11% of them were singletons. Of the sample, 9.5% to 15% is held by the ten largest clones. This clonotype was counted ten times or more. The target of this receptor is not known. A read error may produce the germline difference seen at one junction end. Sample time point, as interpreted from the label and publication: 45 days after influenza vaccine administration.

The TCR was taken from a man aged 45-65 years who received an inactivated influenza vaccine. Donor details come from another sample of the same person, matched by shared clones. The sample here was non-naive T cells sorted from PBMCs, taken 35 to 45 days after vaccination. The cell subset or site label, as the study defines it: memory T cell fraction. The chain joins TRBV7-7 to TRBJ2-5; no D gene is confidently identified. CDR3 sequence: CASSFSEGKTQYF. The DNA sequence is TGTGCTAGCAGCTTCAGCGAAGGAAAGACCCAGTACTTC.